The clone carrying this T cell receptor (beta chain) was seen more than once but under ten times. The sample is drawn from a study of identical twins. This CDR3 is built from 13 residues. CDR1 SGHAT and CDR2 FQDESV come from the germline V gene (reference sequence). Trimming removed 5 bases at V and 5 bases at J, with 13 bases between. A universal primer binding site was introduced by template switching. The final cDNA contained unique molecular identifiers. MiXCR, run by TCRdb on the 5' RACE reads, gives a single entry per CDR3 protein. Of around 500,000 distinct CDR3 sequences detected, over 12% appear once; the ten largest clones hold about 0.54%. These sequences were also reported in another study, on yellow fever vaccine responses in identical twins. That study reports: The authors reported partly convergent, partly personalized vaccine responses in identical twins.

The specimen sequenced was CD4+ T cells sorted from blood. The chain uses TRBV11-1 and TRBJ2-7, with D unclear. The sequence derives from a woman younger than 35 in good health. The DNA of the CDR3 is TGTGCCAGCAGCATCCGTGTGAGCCACGAGCAGTACTTC. This codes for CASSIRVSHEQYF.